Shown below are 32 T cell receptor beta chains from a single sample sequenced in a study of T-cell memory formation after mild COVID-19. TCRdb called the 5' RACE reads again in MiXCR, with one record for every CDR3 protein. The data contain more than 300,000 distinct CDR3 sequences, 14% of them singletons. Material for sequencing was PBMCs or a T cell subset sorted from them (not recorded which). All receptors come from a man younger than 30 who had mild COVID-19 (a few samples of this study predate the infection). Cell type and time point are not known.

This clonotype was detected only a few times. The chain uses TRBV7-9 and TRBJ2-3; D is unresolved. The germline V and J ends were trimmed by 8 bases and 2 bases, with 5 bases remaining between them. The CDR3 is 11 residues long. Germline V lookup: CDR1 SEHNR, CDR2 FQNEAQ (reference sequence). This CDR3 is CASQDTDTQYF. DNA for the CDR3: TGTGCCAGCCAGGACACAGATACGCAGTATTTT.

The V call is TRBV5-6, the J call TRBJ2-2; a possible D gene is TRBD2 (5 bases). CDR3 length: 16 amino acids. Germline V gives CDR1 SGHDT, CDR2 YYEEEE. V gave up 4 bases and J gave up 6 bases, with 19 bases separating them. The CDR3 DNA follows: TGTGCCAGCAGCGCGCTGGGAGAGAGTTTGTCCGGGGAGCTGTTTTTT. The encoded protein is CASSALGESLSGELFF.

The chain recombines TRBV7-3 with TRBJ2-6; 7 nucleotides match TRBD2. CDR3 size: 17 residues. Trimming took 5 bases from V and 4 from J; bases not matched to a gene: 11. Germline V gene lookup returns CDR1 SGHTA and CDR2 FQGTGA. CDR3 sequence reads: CASSPVWGGTGANVLTF. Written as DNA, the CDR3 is TGTGCCAGCAGCCCCGTTTGGGGAGGGACCGGGGCCAACGTCCTGACTTTC. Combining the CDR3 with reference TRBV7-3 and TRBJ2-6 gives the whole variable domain GAGVSQTPSNKVTEKGKYVELRCDPISGHTALYWYRQSLGQGPEFLIYFQGTGAADDSGLPNDRFFAVRPEGSVSTLKIQRTERGDSAVYLCASSPVWGGTGANVLTFGAGSRLTVL.

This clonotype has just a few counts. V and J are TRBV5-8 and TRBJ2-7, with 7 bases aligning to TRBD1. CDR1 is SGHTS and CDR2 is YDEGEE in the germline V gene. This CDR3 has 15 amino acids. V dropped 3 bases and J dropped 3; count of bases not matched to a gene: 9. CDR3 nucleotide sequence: TGTGCCAGCAGCTATAACCGGGACAGCTTCTACGAGCAGTACTTC. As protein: CASSYNRDSFYEQYF.

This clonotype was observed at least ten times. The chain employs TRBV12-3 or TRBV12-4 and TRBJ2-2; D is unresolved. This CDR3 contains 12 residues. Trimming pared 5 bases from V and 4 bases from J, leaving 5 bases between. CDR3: CASSRSTGELFF. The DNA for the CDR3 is TGTGCCAGCAGTCGATCCACCGGGGAGCTGTTTTTT.

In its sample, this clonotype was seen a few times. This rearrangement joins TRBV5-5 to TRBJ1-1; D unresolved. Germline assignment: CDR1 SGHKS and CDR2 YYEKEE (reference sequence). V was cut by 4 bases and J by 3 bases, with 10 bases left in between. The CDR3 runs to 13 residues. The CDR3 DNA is TGTGCCAGCAGCCCGGACGGGGACACTGAAGCTTTCTTT. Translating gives CASSPDGDTEAFF. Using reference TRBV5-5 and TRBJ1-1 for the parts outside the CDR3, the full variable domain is DAGVTQSPTHLIKTRGQQVTLRCSPISGHKSVSWYQQVLGQGPQFIFQYYEKEERGRGNFPDRFSARQFPNYSSELNVNALLLGDSALYLCASSPDGDTEAFFGQGTRLTVV.

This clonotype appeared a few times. The CDR3 bases are TGTGCCAGCAGTTCCTCGACGGGGATTATGAACACTGAAGCTTTCTTT. Translating gives CASSSSTGIMNTEAFF. The V gene is TRBV6-6, the J gene TRBJ1-1; D remains unclear. CDR1 is MNHNY, CDR2 SVGAGI, per germline (reference sequence). Deletions cut 4 bases from V and 0 bases from J, with 15 bases between. The CDR3 runs to 16 residues.

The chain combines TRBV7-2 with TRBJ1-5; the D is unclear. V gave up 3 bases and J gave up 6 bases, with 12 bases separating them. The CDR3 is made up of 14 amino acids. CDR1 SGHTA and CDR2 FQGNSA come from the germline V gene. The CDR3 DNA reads TGTGCCAGCAGCTTTTCGCCCGACGTTCAGCCCCAGCATTTT. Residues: CASSFSPDVQPQHF. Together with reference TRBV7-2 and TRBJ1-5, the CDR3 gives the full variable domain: GAGVSQSPSNKVTEKGKDVELRCDPISGHTALYWYRQSLGQGLEFLIYFQGNSAPDKSGLPSDRFSAERTGGSVSTLTIQRTQQEDSAVYLCASSFSPDVQPQHFGDGTRLSIL.

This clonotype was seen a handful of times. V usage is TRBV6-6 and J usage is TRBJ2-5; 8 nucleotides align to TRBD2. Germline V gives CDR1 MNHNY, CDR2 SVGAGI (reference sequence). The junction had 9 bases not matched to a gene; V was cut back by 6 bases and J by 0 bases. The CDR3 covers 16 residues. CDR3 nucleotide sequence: TGTGCCAGCAGGGGTTTAGCGGGGTCGTACCAAGAGACCCAGTACTTC. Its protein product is CASRGLAGSYQETQYF.

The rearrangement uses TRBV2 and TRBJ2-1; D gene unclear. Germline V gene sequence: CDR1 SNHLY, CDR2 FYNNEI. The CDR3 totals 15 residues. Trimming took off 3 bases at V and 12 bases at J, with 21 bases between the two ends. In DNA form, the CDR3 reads TGTGCCAGCAGTGATGGATGGGGTGGCCGGAGTCGGCAGTTCTTC. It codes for CASSDGWGGRSRQFF.

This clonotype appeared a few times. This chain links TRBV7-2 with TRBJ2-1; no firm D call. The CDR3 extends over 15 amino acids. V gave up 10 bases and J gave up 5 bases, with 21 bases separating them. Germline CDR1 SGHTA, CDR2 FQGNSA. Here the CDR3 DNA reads TGTGCCACCTCGAAATTTCCACTATACGACAATGAGCAGTTCTTC. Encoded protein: CATSKFPLYDNEQFF.

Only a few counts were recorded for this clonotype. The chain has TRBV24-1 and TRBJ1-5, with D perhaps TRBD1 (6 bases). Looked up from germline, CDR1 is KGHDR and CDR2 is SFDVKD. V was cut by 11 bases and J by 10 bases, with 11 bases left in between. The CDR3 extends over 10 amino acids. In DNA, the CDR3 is TGTGCCAGAAACAGGGAACCCCAGCATTTT. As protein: CARNREPQHF.

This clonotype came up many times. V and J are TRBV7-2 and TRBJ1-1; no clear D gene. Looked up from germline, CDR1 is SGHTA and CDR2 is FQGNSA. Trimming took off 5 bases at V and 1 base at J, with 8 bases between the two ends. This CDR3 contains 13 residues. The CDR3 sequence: CASSTQTNTEAFF. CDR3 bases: TGTGCCAGCAGCACACAGACGAACACTGAAGCTTTCTTT.

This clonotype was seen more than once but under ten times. In nucleotides, the CDR3 is TGCGCCAGCAGCTTGGAAGCAGGGGGAGTGTATTCACCCCTCCACTTT. It is translated as CASSLEAGGVYSPLHF. This chain links TRBV5-1 with TRBJ1-6, with 7 bases that match TRBD1. CDR1 is SGHRS and CDR2 is YFSETQ in the germline V gene. This CDR3 region has 16 residues. Trimming cost V 0 bases and J 8 bases; bases outside gene matches: 8.

In nucleotides, the CDR3 is TGTGCCAGCAGCGCGGGCAGCCAGAAGGAGCAGTACTTC. Translated: CASSAGSQKEQYF. The rearrangement joins TRBV9 to TRBJ2-7; D call uncertain. Between the trimmed V and J ends, which lost 3 bases and 7 bases, there was a span of 14 bases. Germline CDR1 is SGDLS and CDR2 is YYNGEE. The CDR3 covers 13 residues. The whole variable domain, remainder taken from reference TRBV9 and TRBJ2-7, is DSGVTQTPKHLITATGQRVTLRCSPRSGDLSVYWYQQSLDQGLQFLIQYYNGEERAKGNILERFSAQQFPDLHSELNLSSLELGDSALYFCASSAGSQKEQYFGPGTRLTVT.

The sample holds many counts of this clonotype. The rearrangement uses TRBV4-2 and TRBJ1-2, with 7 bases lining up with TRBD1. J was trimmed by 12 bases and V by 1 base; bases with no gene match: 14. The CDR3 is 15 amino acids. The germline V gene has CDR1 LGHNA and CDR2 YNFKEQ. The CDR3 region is CASSQGVGGNSAHTF. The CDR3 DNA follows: TGTGCCAGCAGCCAAGGGGTAGGGGGCAACTCAGCCCACACCTTC.

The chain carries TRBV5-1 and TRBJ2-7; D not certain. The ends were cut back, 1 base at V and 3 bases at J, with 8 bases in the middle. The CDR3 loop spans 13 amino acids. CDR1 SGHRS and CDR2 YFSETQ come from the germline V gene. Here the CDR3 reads CASSLSVLYEQYF. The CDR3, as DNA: TGCGCCAGCAGCTTGAGCGTACTCTACGAGCAGTACTTC.

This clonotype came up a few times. The chain's CDR3 is CASSKLNRGFNQPQHF. CDR3 DNA sequence: TGTGCCAGCAGCAAGCTGAACAGGGGGTTCAATCAGCCCCAGCATTTT. The chain joins TRBV7-2 to TRBJ1-5; 8 nucleotides match TRBD1. V lost 5 bases to trimming and J lost 3 bases; unmatched junction nucleotides: 9. Germline V gives CDR1 SGHTA, CDR2 FQGNSA. The CDR3 is made up of 16 amino acids.

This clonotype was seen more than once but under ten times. This chain's CDR3 is CASSLGTAGEQFF. The CDR3 DNA sequence: TGTGCCAGCAGCCTGGGGACCGCGGGGGAGCAGTTCTTC. This chain connects TRBV7-2 to TRBJ2-1; perhaps TRBD2 as D (6 bases). Germline values: CDR1 SGHTA, CDR2 FQGNSA. There are 13 residues in the CDR3. Trimming took 5 bases from V and 10 from J, leaving 15 bases between them.

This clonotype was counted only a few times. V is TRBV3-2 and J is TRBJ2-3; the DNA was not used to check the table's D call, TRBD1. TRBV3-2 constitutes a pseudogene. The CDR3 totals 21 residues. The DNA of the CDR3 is TGTGCCAGCAGCATTGGACCGAGAGCCCCGCCGGGACAGGGGGAATCAGATACGCAGTATTTT. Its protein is CASSIGPRAPPGQGESDTQYF.

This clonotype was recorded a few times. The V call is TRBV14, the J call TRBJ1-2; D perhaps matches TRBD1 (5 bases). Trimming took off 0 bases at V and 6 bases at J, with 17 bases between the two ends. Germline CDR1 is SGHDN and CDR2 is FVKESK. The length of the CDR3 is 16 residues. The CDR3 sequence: CASSQDDEWGVDGYTF. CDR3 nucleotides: TGTGCCAGCAGCCAAGACGACGAGTGGGGCGTGGATGGCTACACCTTC.

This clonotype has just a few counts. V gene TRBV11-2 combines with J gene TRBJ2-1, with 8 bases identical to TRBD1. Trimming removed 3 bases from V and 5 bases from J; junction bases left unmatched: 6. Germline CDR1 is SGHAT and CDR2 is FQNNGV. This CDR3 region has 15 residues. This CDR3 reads CASSFSGTGHNEQFF. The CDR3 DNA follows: TGTGCCAGCAGCTTCTCCGGGACAGGACACAATGAGCAGTTCTTC.

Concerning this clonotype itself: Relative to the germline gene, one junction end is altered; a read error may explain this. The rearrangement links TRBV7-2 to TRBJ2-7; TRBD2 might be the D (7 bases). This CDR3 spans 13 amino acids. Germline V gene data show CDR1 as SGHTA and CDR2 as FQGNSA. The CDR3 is CASSPRGGRGTSW. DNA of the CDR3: TGTGCCAGCAGCCCCCGCGGGGGCCGGGGGACTTCGTGG.

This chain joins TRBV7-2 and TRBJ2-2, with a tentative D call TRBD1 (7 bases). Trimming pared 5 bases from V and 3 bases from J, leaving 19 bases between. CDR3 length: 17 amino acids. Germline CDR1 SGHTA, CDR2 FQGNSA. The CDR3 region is CASSLRLGGGYTGELFF. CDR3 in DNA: TGTGCCAGCAGCCTACGACTAGGAGGGGGCTACACCGGGGAGCTGTTTTTT.

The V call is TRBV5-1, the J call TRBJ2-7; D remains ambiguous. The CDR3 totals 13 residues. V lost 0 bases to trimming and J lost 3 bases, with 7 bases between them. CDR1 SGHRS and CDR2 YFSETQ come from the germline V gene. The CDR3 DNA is TGCGCCAGCAGCTTGGGGAGTTTCTACGAGCAGTACTTC. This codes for CASSLGSFYEQYF. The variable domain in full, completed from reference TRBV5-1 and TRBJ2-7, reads KAGVTQTPRYLIKTRGQQVTLSCSPISGHRSVSWYQQTPGQGLQFLFEYFSETQRNKGNFPGRFSGRQFSNSRSEMNVSTLELGDSALYLCASSLGSFYEQYFGPGTRLTVT.

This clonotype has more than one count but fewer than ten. The CDR3 nucleotides are TGTGCCAGCAGCTTAGCACAGACAAACACTGAAGCTTTCTTT. Its protein product is CASSLAQTNTEAFF. This chain links TRBV7-9 with TRBJ1-1, with D uncertain. The CDR3 covers 14 residues. Germline CDR1 reads SEHNR; CDR2 reads FQNEAQ (reference sequence). Trimming pared 0 bases from V and 2 bases from J, leaving 7 bases between.

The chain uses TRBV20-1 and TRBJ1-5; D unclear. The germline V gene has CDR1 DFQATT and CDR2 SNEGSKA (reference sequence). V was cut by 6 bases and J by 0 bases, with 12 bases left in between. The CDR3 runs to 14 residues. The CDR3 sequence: CSAALPNSNQPQHF. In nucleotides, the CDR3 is TGCAGTGCCGCCTTGCCCAATAGCAATCAGCCCCAGCATTTT.

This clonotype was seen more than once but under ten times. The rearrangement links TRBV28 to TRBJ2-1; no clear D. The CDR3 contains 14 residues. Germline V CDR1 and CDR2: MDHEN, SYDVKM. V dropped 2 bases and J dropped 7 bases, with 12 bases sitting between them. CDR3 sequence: CASSLARSLNEQFF. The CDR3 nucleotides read TGTGCCAGCAGTTTAGCCAGGTCGCTAAATGAGCAGTTCTTC.

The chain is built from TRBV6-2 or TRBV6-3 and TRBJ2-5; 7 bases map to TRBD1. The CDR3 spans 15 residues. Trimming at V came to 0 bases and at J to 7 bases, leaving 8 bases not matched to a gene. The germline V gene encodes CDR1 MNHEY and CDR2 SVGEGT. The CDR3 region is CASSYSIRGSGTQYF. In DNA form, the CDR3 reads TGTGCCAGCAGTTACTCAATCAGGGGGTCCGGGACCCAGTACTTC.

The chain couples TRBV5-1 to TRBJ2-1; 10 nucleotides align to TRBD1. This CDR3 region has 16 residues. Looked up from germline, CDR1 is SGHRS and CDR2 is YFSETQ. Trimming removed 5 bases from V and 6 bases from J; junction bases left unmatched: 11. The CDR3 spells CASRNPAGTGANEQFF. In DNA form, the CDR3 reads TGCGCCAGCAGAAACCCCGCCGGGACAGGGGCCAATGAGCAGTTCTTC.

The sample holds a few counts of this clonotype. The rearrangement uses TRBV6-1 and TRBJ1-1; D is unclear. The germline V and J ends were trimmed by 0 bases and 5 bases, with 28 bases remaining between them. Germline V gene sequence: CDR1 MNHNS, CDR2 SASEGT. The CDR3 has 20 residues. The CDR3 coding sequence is TGTGCCAGCAGTGAAGCGGGGATCCGGGCTCCAAGCCTTAGACGGACTGAAGCTTTCTTT. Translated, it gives CASSEAGIRAPSLRRTEAFF.

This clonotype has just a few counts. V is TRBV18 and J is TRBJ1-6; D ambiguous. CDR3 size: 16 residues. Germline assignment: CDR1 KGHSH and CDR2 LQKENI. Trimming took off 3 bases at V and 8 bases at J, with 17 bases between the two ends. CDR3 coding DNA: TGTGCCAGCTCACCTCGAACCACGGGTCGTGATTCACCCCTCCACTTT. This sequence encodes CASSPRTTGRDSPLHF.